These T cell receptor beta chains were read from a single sample in a study of cytomegalovirus exposure and HLA in healthy donors. Clones were sequenced by immunoSEQ multiplex PCR, and TCRdb holds only the in-frame ones, with some missing. The top ten clones hold less than 9.5% of a sample with roughly 90,000 clones, about 82% of them seen once. Sequencing was done on a sample of PBMCs. The source of these receptors is a man aged 25 to 40 in good health and CMV-seronegative. Both conserved end residues are part of each CDR3. Fields, in order: J gene, D gene, V gene, clone size, CDR3 protein, CDR3 DNA. The D gene is left open where the match is weak. A row's size may be missing; if present it is once, few, many or a size class.

TRBJ1-5,NA,TRBV28,once,CASSGLQGTSPQHF,TGTGCCAGCAGTGGATTACAGGGCACATCGCCCCAGCATTTT
TRBJ1-2,TRBD1,TRBV5-1,once,CASSSLDREGGYTF,TGCGCCAGCAGCTCACTAGACAGGGAAGGTGGCTACACCTTC
TRBJ2-7,TRBD2,TRBV4-1,NA,CASSQDGLAGDLSEQYF,TGCGCCAGCAGCCAAGATGGACTAGCGGGGGATCTCTCCGAGCAGTACTTC
TRBJ2-7,TRBD1,TRBV28,once,CASSWTGLSYEQYF,TGTGCCAGCAGTTGGACAGGGCTCTCCTACGAGCAGTACTTC
TRBJ1-1,NA,TRBV18,few,CASSPSARAAEAFF,TGTGCCAGCTCACCATCCGCCAGGGCTGCAGAAGCTTTCTTT
TRBJ2-1,NA,TRBV7-3,NA,CASSHPPAGVHEQFF,TGTGCCAGCAGCCATCCCCCAGCAGGGGTACATGAGCAGTTCTTC
TRBJ2-3,TRBD2,TRBV6-5,NA,CASSVPGLAADTQYF,TGTGCCAGCAGTGTACCGGGACTAGCGGCAGATACGCAGTATTTT
TRBJ2-3,TRBD2,TRBV15,NA,CATSDGGRTQYF,TGTGCCACCAGCGACGGCGGGAGGACGCAGTATTTT
TRBJ1-2,NA,TRBV25-1,NA,CASSADSYGYTF,TGTGCCAGCAGTGCCGACAGTTATGGCTACACCTTC
TRBJ2-5,TRBD1,TRBV11-3,once,CASSVEQGETQYF,TGTGCCAGCAGCGTTGAACAGGGGGAGACCCAGTACTTC
TRBJ2-1,TRBD1,TRBV5-6,NA,CASSLETGLSYNEQFF,TGTGCCAGCAGCTTGGAGACAGGGCTCTCCTACAATGAGCAGTTCTTC
TRBJ1-2,TRBD1,TRBV5-6,few,CASSYRQGVARGYTF,TGTGCCAGCAGCTACCGACAGGGGGTAGCTAGGGGCTACACCTTC
TRBJ1-2,NA,TRBV6-1,NA,CASSDRGDGGIYTF,TGTGCCAGCAGTGACCGCGGGGACGGAGGAATCTACACCTTC
TRBJ1-2,TRBD1,TRBV7-3,NA,CASSHGQDYGYTF,TGTGCCAGCAGCCACGGACAGGACTATGGCTACACCTTC
TRBJ2-3,TRBD2,TRBV7-8,NA,CASSLVPSGTDTQYF,TGTGCCAGCAGCTTAGTTCCTAGCGGGACAGATACGCAGTATTTT
TRBJ2-1,TRBD1,TRBV18,once,CASSPLQGAEQFF,TGTGCCAGCTCACCACTGCAGGGGGCCGAGCAGTTCTTC
TRBJ1-2,NA,TRBV19,NA,CASSDTGDYGYTF,TGTGCCAGTAGTGACACAGGAGACTATGGCTACACCTTC
TRBJ1-3,NA,TRBV5-1,once,CASTPTWVRQECGNTIYF,TGCGCCAGCACCCCGACATGGGTGAGACAGGAATGTGGAAACACCATATATTTT
TRBJ2-7,NA,TRBV2,NA,CASREGPRGPYEQYF,TGTGCCAGCAGGGAGGGACCTAGGGGGCCCTACGAGCAGTACTTC
TRBJ2-2,NA,TRBV28,NA,CASSLPFRGAGELFF,TGTGCCAGCAGTTTGCCCTTTAGAGGTGCCGGGGAGCTGTTTTTT
TRBJ2-1,NA,TRBV9,NA,CASSLGASSYNEQFF,TGTGCCAGCAGCCTAGGGGCTTCCTCCTACAATGAGCAGTTCTTC
TRBJ2-7,TRBD1,TRBV4-3,NA,CASSQDSRGNLYEQYF,TGCGCCAGCAGCCAAGATTCCAGGGGGAATCTCTACGAGCAGTACTTC
TRBJ2-3,TRBD2,TRBV13,once,CASSSERGPSTDTQYF,TGTGCCAGCAGTTCGGAGCGGGGGCCTAGCACAGATACGCAGTATTTT
TRBJ1-2,NA,TRBV7-9,NA,CASSLPSNYGYTF,TGTGCCAGCAGCTTACCCTCTAACTATGGCTACACCTTC
TRBJ2-5,TRBD2,TRBV5-6,NA,CASSIPGTTLQETQYF,TGTGCCAGCAGCATCCCCGGGACTACCCTACAAGAGACCCAGTACTTC
TRBJ2-6,TRBD1,TRBV4-1,few,CASSQDPDRGQTGANVLTF,TGCGCCAGCAGCCAAGATCCAGACAGGGGGCAGACTGGGGCCAACGTCCTGACTTTC
TRBJ1-4,TRBD1,TRBV5-1,few,CASSFRTGREKLFF,TGCGCCAGCAGCTTCCGGACAGGGAGAGAAAAACTGTTTTTT
TRBJ1-2,NA,TRBV7-9,NA,CASSSIRGTNYGYTF,TGTGCCAGCAGCTCTATCAGGGGTACTAACTATGGCTACACCTTC
TRBJ1-1,TRBD1,TRBV29-1,NA,CSVGRDRGMNTEAFF,TGCAGCGTTGGGAGGGACAGGGGGATGAACACTGAAGCTTTCTTT
TRBJ1-2,NA,TRBV19,NA,CASSMSSLYGYTF,TGTGCCAGTAGTATGAGCTCCCTATATGGCTACACCTTC
TRBJ2-1,TRBD1,TRBV6-1,NA,CASSVRWGQYNEQFF,TGTGCCAGCAGTGTAAGATGGGGACAGTACAATGAGCAGTTCTTC
TRBJ1-2,NA,TRBV28,NA,CASYLAGGARGYTF,TGTGCCAGCTACCTGGCCGGGGGGGCGCGGGGCTACACCTTC
TRBJ2-7,NA,TRBV28,NA,CASSLIGTPSEYYVQQYF,TGTGCCAGCAGTTTAATCGGAACCCCGTCGGAATACTACGTCCAGCAGTACTTC
TRBJ2-2,NA,TRBV13,NA,CASTLSFWGPNTGELFF,TGTGCCAGCACCTTAAGTTTCTGGGGGCCGAACACCGGGGAGCTGTTTTTT
TRBJ1-6,NA,TRBV15,few,CATSRDRENSPLHF,TGTGCCACCAGCAGAGACAGGGAAAATTCACCCCTCCACTTT
TRBJ1-6,NA,TRBV5-8,NA,CASSLRGNSPLHF,TGTGCCAGCAGCTTGCGGGGGAACTCACCCCTCCACTTT
TRBJ2-1,NA,TRBV15,few,CATSRVRGPNEQFF,TGTGCCACCAGCAGAGTTCGGGGTCCGAATGAGCAGTTCTTC
TRBJ1-2,TRBD1,TRBV5-1,NA,CASSLNIAGTGVDGYTF,TGCGCCAGCAGCTTGAATATCGCCGGGACAGGGGTGGATGGCTACACCTTC
TRBJ1-5,NA,TRBV21-1,NA,CASSNGRGTESNQPQHF,TGTGCCAGCAGCAACGGCCGAGGGACAGAGAGCAATCAGCCCCAGCATTTT
TRBJ2-2,TRBD1,TRBV7-9,NA,CASSLVPGTGYTGELFF,TGTGCCAGCAGCTTAGTACCCGGGACAGGGTACACCGGGGAGCTGTTTTTT
TRBJ2-7,NA,TRBV2,NA,CASSFGTTSYEQYF,TGTGCCAGCAGCTTCGGGACAACTTCCTACGAGCAGTACTTC
TRBJ2-1,TRBD2,TRBV7-8,NA,CASSVAGVFHEQFF,TGTGCCAGCAGCGTAGCGGGAGTGTTTCATGAGCAGTTCTTC
TRBJ1-1,NA,TRBV30,NA,CAWSVSGANTEAFF,TGTGCCTGGAGTGTTTCAGGGGCGAACACTGAAGCTTTCTTT
TRBJ2-4,TRBD2,TRBV16,NA,CASSTLLAGVKNIQYF,TGTGCCAGCAGCACTCTACTAGCGGGGGTCAAAAACATTCAGTACTTC
TRBJ1-2,TRBD1,TRBV5-6,NA,CASSLVRTGASPHGYTF,TGTGCCAGCAGCTTGGTTCGGACAGGGGCTTCACCCCATGGCTACACCTTC
TRBJ2-3,NA,TRBV10-1,few,CASSESVGLVSADTQYF,TGCGCCAGCAGTGAGTCGGTTGGACTGGTTAGTGCAGATACGCAGTATTTT
TRBJ1-6,TRBD1,TRBV11-2,once,CASSLGLTGESSPLHF,TGTGCCAGCAGCTTAGGTTTAACAGGGGAAAGCTCACCCCTCCACTTT
TRBJ2-3,NA,TRBV18,NA,CASSPDRTQYF,TGTGCCAGCTCACCAGACAGGACGCAGTATTTT
TRBJ1-1,NA,TRBV4-2,NA,CASSQPQVNTEAFF,TGTGCCAGCAGCCAACCACAGGTGAACACTGAAGCTTTCTTT
TRBJ2-3,TRBD2,TRBV2,few,CASSETSSGRGPDTQYF,TGTGCCAGCAGTGAAACCTCTAGCGGGAGGGGCCCAGATACGCAGTATTTT
TRBJ2-5,TRBD2,TRBV7-9,NA,CASSLVLAGVGETQYF,TGTGCCAGCAGCTTAGTCCTAGCGGGAGTGGGAGAGACCCAGTACTTC
TRBJ2-7,NA,TRBV6-5,NA,CASSYSEGASGLEQYF,TGTGCCAGCAGTTACTCAGAGGGGGCGAGCGGGCTCGAGCAGTACTTC